Given below is one T cell receptor beta chain in context. In the original processing: It was from reference gene primer amplification that nucleated cell counts were estimated. TCRdb's copy holds only in-frame clones and misses some; the assay was immunoSEQ multiplex PCR. V, J and clone size reflect that table, while D and trimming were determined from the DNA. There are under 350,000 clones in the sample; about nine tenths occur only once, and about 1.7% lies in the top ten. Trimming cost V 6 bases and J 3 bases; bases outside gene matches: 3. Germline CDR1 is WSHSY and CDR2 is SAAADI. This CDR3 contains 14 residues. The data originate from a study of blood T cell repertoires in COVID-19. Looking at the study overall: The cDNA or gDNA used as material had been derived from T cells, B-cell-depleted T cells, or PBMCs.

Residents of about 25 US areas, aged about 18 to 95 years, made up the participants. Recovered status applied to Cohort 3 donors who had two consecutive negative PCRs. It also applied to those with clearance or with symptom resolution. Specimen: PBMCs or T cells enriched from blood (not recorded which). The chain employs TRBV10-2 and TRBJ2-5, with 11 bases lining up with TRBD2. The receptor comes from a woman between 40 and 50 years old who had recovered from COVID-19. The CDR3 reads CASSPTSGEETQYF. The CDR3 DNA reads TGCGCCAGCAGCCCGACTAGCGGGGAAGAGACCCAGTACTTC.